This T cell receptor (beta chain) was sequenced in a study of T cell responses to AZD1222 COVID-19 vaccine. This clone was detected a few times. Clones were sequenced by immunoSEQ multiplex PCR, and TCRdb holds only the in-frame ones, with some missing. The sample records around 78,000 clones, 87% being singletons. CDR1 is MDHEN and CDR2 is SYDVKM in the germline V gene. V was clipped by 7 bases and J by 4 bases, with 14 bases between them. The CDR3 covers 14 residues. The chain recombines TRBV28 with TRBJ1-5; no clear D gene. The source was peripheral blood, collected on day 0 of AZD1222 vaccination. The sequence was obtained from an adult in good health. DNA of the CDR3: TGTGCCAGCATCGGGCTACGACAAAATCAGCCCCAGCATTTT. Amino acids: CASIGLRQNQPQHF.